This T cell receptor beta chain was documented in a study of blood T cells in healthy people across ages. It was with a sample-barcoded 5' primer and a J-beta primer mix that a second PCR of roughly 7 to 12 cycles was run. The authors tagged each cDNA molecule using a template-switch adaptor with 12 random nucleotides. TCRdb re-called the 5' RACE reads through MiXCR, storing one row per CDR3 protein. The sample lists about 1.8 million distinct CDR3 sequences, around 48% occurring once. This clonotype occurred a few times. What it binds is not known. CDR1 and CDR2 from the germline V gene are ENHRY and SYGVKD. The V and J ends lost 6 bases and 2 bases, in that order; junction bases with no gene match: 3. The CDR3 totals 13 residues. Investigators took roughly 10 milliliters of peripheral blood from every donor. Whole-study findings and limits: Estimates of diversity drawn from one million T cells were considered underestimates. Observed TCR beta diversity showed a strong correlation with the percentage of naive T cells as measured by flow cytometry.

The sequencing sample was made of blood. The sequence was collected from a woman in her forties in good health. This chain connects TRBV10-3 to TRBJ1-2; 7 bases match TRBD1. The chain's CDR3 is CAIRGGVNYGYTF. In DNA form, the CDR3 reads TGTGCCATCAGAGGGGGCGTAAACTATGGCTACACCTTC.